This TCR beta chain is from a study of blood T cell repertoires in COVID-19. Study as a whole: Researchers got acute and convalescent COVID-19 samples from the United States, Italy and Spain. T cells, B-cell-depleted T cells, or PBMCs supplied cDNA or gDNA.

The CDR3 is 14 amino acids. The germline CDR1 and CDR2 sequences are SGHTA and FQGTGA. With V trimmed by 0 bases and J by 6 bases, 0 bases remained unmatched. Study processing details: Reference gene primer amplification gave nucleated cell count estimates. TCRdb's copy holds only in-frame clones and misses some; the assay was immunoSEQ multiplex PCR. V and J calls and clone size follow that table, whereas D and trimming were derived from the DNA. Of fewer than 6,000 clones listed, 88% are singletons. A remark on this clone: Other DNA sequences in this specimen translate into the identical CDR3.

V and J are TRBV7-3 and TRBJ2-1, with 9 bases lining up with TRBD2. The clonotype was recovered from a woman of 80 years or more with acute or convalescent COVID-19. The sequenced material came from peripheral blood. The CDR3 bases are TGTGCCAGCAGCTTAACTAGCGGGGGCAATGAGCAGTTCTTC. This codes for CASSLTSGGNEQFF.